The TCR beta chain described here comes from a study of CD8+CD57+ T cells in acquired aplastic anemia. TCR beta VDJ combinations and CDR3 sequences were profiled from genomic DNA. TCRdb processed the reads anew with MiXCR; each CDR3 protein has one entry. The sample holds over 45,000 distinct CDR3 sequences; over 60% are singletons and the top ten take around a third. Germline CDR1 SQVTM, CDR2 ANQGSEA. Trimming left V 6 bases short and J 3 bases short, with 5 bases between. The CDR3 runs to 10 residues. This clonotype was picked up one time. Its antigen is not known. Whole-study findings and limits: Overlapping CD8+ CDR3 repertoires of patients and controls contained under 35 shared sequences.

The source of this sequence is a human donor in good health, serving as a control. The source material was sorted CD4+, CD8+, or CD8+CD57+ T cells (not recorded which) from PBMCs. This chain connects TRBV29-1 to TRBJ1-1; D not certain. The CDR3 DNA follows: TGCAGCGTCCATGACACTGAAGCTTTCTTT. It is translated as CSVHDTEAFF.